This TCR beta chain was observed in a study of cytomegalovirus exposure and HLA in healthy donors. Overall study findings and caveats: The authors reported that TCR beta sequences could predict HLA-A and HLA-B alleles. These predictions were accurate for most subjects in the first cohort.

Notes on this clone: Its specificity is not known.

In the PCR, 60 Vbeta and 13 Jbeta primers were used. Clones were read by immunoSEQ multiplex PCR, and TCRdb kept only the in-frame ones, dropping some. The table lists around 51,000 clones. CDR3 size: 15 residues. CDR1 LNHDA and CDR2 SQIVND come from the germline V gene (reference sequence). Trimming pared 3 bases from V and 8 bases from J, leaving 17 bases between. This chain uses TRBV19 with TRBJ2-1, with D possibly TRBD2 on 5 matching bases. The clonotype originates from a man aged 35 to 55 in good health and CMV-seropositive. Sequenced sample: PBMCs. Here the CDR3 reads CASSISAPSGHEQFF. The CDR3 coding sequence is TGTGCCAGTAGTATTAGCGCCCCCTCAGGCCATGAGCAGTTCTTC.